Included here is one T cell receptor beta chain sequence, with context. These data originate in a study of T cell changes during pregnancy in multiple sclerosis. Only in-frame clones appear in the TCRdb table, and some are missing; sequencing was by immunoSEQ multiplex PCR. Of tens of thousands of clones listed, 91% are singletons. V lost 2 bases to trimming and J lost 7 bases, with 20 bases between them. Per germline, CDR1 LGHNA and CDR2 YSLEER. This CDR3 spans 16 amino acids. Sample: CD4+ T cells from peripheral blood mononuclear cells, taken after pregnancy. The chain links TRBV4-3 to TRBJ2-5, with D perhaps TRBD2 (6 bases). This receptor was taken from a female donor in good health, enrolled as a control in a pregnancy study. CDR3 region: CASSQTQGGLGGTQYF. The CDR3 DNA follows: TGCGCCAGCAGCCAAACCCAAGGAGGGCTCGGGGGGACCCAGTACTTC.